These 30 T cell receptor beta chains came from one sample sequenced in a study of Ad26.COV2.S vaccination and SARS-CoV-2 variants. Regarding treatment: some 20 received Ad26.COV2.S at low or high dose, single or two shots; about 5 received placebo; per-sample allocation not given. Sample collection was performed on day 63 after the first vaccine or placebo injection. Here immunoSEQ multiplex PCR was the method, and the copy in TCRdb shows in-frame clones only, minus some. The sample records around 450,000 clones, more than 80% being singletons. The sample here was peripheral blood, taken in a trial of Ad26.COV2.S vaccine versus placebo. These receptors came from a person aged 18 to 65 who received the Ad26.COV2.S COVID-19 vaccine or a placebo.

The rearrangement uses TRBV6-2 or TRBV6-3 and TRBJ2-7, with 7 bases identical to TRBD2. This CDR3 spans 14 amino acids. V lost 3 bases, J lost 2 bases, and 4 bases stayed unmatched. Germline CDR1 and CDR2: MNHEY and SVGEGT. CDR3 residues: CASSYSSGPYEQYF. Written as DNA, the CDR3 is TGTGCCAGCAGTTATTCTAGCGGTCCCTACGAGCAGTACTTC.

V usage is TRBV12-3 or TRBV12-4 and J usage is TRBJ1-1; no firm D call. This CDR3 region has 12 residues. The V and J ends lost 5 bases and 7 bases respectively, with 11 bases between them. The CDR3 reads CASSGRRNEAFF. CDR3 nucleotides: TGTGCCAGCAGTGGCAGGCGCAATGAAGCTTTCTTT.

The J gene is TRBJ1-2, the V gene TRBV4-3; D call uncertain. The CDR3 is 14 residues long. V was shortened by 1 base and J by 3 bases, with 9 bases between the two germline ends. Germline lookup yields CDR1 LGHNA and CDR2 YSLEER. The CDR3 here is CASSQGEGDYGYTF. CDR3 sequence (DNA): TGCGCCAGCAGCCAAGGGGAGGGAGACTATGGCTACACCTTC.

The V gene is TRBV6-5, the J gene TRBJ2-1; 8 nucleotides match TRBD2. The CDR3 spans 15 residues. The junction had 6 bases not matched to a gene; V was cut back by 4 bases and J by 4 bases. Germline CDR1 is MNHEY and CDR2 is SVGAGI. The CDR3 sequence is CASSSPGLVYNEQFF. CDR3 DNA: TGTGCCAGCAGTTCACCGGGACTAGTTTACAATGAGCAGTTCTTC.

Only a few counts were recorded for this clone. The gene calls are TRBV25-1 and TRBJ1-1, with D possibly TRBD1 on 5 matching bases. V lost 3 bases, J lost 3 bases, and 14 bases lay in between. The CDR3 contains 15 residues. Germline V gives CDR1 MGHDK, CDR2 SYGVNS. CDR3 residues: CASSDPSGAYTEAFF. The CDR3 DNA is TGTGCCAGCAGTGACCCCAGTGGGGCTTACACTGAAGCTTTCTTT.

The DNA of the CDR3 is TGCAGTGCTAGTCCGACCGGGACTAGCGGTGAGCAGTACTTC. Translating it yields CSASPTGTSGEQYF. The chain combines TRBV20-1 with TRBJ2-7, with TRBD2 identical over 11 bases. Germline V lookup: CDR1 DFQATT, CDR2 SNEGSKA (reference sequence). The CDR3 is 14 residues long. J gave up 7 bases and V 3 bases, and 8 bases lay outside the gene matches.

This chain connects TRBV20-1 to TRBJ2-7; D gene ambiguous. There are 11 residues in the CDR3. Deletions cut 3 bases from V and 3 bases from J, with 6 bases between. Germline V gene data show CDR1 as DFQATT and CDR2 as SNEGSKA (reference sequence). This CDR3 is CSARWVYEQYF. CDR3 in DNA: TGCAGTGCTAGGTGGGTCTACGAGCAGTACTTC.

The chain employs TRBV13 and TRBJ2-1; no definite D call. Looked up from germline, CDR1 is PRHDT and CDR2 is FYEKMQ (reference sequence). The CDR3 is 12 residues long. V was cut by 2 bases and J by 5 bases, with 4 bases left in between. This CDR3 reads CASSLRNNEQFF. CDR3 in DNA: TGTGCCAGCAGCTTAAGAAACAATGAGCAGTTCTTC. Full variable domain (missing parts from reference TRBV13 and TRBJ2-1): AAGVIQSPRHLIKEKRETATLKCYPIPRHDTVYWYQQGPGQDPQFLISFYEKMQSDKGSIPDRFSAQQFSDYHSELNMSSLELGDSALYFCASSLRNNEQFFGPGTRLTVL.

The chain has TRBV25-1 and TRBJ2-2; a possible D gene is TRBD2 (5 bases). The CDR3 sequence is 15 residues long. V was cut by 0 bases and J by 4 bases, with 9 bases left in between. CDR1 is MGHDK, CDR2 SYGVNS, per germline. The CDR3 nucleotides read TGTGCCAGCAGTGAATATCTTGCGGGCACCGGGGAGCTGTTTTTT. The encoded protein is CASSEYLAGTGELFF.

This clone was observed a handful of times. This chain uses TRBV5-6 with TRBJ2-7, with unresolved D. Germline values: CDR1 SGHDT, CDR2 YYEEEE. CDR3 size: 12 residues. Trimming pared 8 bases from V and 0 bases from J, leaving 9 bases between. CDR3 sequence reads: CASGLDSYEQYF. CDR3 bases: TGTGCCAGTGGGCTGGACTCCTACGAGCAGTACTTC.

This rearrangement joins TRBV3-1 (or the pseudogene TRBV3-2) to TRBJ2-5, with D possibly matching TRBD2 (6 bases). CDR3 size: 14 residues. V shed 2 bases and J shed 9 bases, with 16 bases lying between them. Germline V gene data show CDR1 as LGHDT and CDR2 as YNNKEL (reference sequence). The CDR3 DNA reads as TGTGCCAGCAGCCAACCCTCGGGAGCGTCGGCCCAGTACTTC. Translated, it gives CASSQPSGASAQYF.

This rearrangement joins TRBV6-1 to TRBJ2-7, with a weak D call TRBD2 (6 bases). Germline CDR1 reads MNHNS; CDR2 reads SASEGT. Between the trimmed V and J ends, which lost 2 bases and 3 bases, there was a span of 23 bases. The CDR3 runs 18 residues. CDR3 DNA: TGTGCCAGCAGTGAATCGGGGATCGGGCTAGCGCCCATCTACGAGCAGTACTTC. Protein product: CASSESGIGLAPIYEQYF.

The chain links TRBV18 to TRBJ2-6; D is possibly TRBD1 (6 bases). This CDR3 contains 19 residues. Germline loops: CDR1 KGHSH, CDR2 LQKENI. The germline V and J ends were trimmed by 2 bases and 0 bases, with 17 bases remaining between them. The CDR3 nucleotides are TGTGCCAGCTCACCAGTAAGTCCAGGGGCAGTCTCTGGGGCCAACGTCCTGACTTTC. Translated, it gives CASSPVSPGAVSGANVLTF.

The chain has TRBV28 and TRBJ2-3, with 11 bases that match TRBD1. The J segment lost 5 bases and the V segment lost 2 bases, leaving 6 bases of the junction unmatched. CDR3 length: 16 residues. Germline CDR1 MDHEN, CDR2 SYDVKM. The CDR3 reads CASSLPGTGGLDTQYF. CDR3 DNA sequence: TGTGCCAGCAGTTTACCCGGGACAGGGGGTTTAGATACGCAGTATTTT.

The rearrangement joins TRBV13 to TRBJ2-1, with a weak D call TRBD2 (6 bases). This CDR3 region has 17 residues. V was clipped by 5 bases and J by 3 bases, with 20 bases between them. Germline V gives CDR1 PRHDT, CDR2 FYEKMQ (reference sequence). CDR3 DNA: TGTGCCAGCAGCCCATCATGGGGGGTAGCGGACTACAATGAGCAGTTCTTC. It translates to CASSPSWGVADYNEQFF.

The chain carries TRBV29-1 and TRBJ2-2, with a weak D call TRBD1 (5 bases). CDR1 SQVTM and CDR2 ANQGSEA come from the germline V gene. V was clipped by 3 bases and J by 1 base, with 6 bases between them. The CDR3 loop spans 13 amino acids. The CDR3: CSVDQGNTGELFF. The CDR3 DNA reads TGCAGCGTTGATCAGGGGAACACCGGGGAGCTGTTTTTT.

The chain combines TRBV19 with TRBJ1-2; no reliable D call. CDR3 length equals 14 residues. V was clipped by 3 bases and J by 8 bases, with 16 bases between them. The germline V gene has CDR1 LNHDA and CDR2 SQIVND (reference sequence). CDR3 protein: CASSIGVEFYGYTF. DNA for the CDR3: TGTGCCAGTAGTATCGGGGTGGAGTTCTACGGCTACACCTTC.

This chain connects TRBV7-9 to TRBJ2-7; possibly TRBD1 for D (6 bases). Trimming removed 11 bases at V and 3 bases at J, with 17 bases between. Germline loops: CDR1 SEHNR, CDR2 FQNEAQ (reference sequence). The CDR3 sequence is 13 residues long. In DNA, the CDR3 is TGTGCCTCCCAGGGGTTCCTCCTCTACGAGCAGTACTTC. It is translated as CASQGFLLYEQYF.

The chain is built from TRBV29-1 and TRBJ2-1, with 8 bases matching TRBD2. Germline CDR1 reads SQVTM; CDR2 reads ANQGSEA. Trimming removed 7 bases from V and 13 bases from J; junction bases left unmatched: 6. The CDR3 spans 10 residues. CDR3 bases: TGCAGCGGAACTAGCGGAGCACAGTTCTTC. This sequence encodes CSGTSGAQFF.

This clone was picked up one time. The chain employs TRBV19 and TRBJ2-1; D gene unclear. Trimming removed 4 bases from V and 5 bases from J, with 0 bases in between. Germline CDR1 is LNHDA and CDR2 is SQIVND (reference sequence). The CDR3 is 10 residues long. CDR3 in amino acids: CASSNNEQFF. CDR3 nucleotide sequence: TGTGCCAGTAGTAACAATGAGCAGTTCTTC.

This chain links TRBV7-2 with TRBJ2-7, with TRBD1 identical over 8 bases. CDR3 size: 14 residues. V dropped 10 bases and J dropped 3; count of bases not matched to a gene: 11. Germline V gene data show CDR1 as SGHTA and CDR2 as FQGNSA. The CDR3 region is CATGGGTGFYEQYF. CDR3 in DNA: TGTGCCACAGGAGGAGGGACAGGATTCTACGAGCAGTACTTC.

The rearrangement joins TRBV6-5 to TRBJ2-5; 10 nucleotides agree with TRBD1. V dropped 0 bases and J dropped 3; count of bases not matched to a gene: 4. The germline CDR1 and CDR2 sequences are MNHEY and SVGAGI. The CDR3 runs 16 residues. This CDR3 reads CASSYSRDRGEETQYF. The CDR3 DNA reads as TGTGCCAGCAGTTACTCAAGGGACAGGGGTGAAGAGACCCAGTACTTC.

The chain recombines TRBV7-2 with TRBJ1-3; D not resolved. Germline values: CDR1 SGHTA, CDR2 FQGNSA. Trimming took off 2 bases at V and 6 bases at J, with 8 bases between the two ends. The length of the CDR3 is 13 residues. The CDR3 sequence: CASSLLAENTIYF. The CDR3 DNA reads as TGTGCCAGCAGCTTATTGGCCGAAAACACCATATATTTT. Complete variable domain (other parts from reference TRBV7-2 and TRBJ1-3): GAGVSQSPSNKVTEKGKDVELRCDPISGHTALYWYRQSLGQGLEFLIYFQGNSAPDKSGLPSDRFSAERTGGSVSTLTIQRTQQEDSAVYLCASSLLAENTIYFGEGSWLTVV.

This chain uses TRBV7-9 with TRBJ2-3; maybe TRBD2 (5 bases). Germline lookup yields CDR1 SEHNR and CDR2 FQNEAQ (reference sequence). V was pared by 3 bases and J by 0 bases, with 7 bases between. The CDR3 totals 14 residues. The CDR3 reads CASSFTSSTDTQYF. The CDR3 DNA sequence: TGTGCCAGCAGCTTCACTAGTAGCACAGATACGCAGTATTTT.

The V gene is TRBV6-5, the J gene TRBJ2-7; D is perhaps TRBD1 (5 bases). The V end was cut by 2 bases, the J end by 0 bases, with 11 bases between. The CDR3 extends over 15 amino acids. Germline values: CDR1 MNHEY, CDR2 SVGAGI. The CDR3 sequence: CASSYATALSYEQYF. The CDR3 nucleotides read TGTGCCAGCAGTTACGCGACAGCACTCTCCTACGAGCAGTACTTC.

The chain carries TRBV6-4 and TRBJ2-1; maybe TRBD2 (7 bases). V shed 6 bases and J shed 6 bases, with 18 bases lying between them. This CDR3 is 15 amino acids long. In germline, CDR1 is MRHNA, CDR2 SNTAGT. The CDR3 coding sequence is TGTGCCAGCAGCTCGGGGGCTAGCGGACTCAATGAGCAGTTCTTC. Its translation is CASSSGASGLNEQFF.

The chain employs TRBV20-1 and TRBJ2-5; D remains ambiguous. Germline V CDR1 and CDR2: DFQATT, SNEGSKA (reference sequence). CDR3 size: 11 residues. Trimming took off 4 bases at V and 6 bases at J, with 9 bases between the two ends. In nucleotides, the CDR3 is TGCAGTGCTACGCTTGCGAAGACCCAGTACTTC. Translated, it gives CSATLAKTQYF.

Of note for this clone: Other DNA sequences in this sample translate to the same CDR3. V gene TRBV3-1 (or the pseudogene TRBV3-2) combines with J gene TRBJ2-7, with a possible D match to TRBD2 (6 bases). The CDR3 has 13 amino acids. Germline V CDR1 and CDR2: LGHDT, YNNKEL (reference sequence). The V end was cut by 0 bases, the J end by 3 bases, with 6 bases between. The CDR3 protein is CASSQEGGYEQYF. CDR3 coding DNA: TGTGCCAGCAGCCAAGAGGGGGGCTACGAGCAGTACTTC.

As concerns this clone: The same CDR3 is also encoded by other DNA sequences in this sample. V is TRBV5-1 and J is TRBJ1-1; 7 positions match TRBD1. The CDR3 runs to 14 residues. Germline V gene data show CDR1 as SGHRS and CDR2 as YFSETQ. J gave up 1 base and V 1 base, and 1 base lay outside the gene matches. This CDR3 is CASSLTGANTEAFF. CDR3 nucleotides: TGCGCCAGCAGCTTGACAGGGGCGAACACTGAAGCTTTCTTT.

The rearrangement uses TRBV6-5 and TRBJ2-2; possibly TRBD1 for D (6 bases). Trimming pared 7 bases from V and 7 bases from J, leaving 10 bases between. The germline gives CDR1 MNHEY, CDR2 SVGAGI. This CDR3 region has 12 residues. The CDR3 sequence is CASTGQFGELFF. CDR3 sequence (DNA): TGTGCCAGCACCGGACAGTTCGGGGAGCTGTTTTTT.